This T cell receptor beta chain derives from a study of T cell repertoires in cytomegalovirus infection. The table lists this clonotype with a few counts. In TCRdb, the reads were re-called with MiXCR into one record per CDR3 protein. This table has more than 150,000 distinct CDR3 sequences, approximately 19% appearing once. J gave up 7 bases and V 2 bases, and 14 bases lay outside the gene matches. CDR3 length: 17 residues. CDR1 is SGHTA, CDR2 FQGNSA, per germline. The sequence was obtained from a human donor in good health (CMV status not recorded). Some clones in this sample may be carry-over from other donors' samples. The rearrangement joins TRBV7-2 to TRBJ2-1; 7 bases line up with TRBD2. Sequencing used PBMCs. This CDR3 reads CASSLWVTAGARNEQFF. The CDR3 nucleotides are TGTGCCAGCAGCTTATGGGTTACGGCGGGAGCGAGGAATGAGCAGTTCTTC.